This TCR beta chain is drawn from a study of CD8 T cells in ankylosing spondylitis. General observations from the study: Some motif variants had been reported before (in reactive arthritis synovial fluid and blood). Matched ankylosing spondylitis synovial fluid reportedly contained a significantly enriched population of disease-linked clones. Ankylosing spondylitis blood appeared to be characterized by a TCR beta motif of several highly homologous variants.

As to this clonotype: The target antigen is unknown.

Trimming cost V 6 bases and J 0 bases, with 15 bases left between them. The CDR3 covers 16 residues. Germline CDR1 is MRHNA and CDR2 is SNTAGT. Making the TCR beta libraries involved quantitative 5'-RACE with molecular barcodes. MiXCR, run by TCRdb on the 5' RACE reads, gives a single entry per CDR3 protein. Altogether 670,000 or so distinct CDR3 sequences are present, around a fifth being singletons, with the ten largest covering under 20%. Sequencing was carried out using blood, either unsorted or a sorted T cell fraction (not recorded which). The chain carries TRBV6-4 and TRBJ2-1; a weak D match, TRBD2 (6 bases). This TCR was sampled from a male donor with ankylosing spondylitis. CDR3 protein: CASSQWGGSSYNEQFF. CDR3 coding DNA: TGTGCCAGCAGCCAATGGGGAGGAAGCTCCTACAATGAGCAGTTCTTC.